These 24 T cell receptor beta chains were all obtained from the same sample, sequenced in a study of cytomegalovirus exposure and HLA in healthy donors. TCRdb's copy holds only in-frame clones and misses some; the assay was immunoSEQ multiplex PCR. The sample has over 150,000 clones; under 95% are singletons. Material for sequencing was PBMCs. These receptors were taken from a woman aged 18-29 years in good health and CMV-seropositive.

The chain carries TRBV6-6 and TRBJ2-5; TRBD2 matches 8 bases. The germline CDR1 and CDR2 sequences are MNHNY and SVGAGI (reference sequence). The length of the CDR3 is 16 residues. The J segment lost 4 bases and the V segment lost 7 bases, leaving 14 bases of the junction unmatched. CDR3 sequence reads: CASTQVGGGSVETQYF. The CDR3, as DNA: TGTGCCAGCACCCAGGTGGGCGGGGGGTCTGTAGAGACCCAGTACTTC.

The J gene is TRBJ1-5, the V gene TRBV30; D not certain. Germline CDR1 reads GTSNPN; CDR2 reads SVGIG (reference sequence). V gave up 1 base and J gave up 4 bases, with 8 bases separating them. The CDR3 is made up of 13 amino acids. Here the CDR3 DNA reads TGTGCCTGGAGTGAGGGAGGGAATCAGCCCCAGCATTTT. The encoded protein is CAWSEGGNQPQHF. The whole variable domain, filled in from reference TRBV30 and TRBJ1-5, reads SQTIHQWPATLVQPVGSPLSLECTVEGTSNPNLYWYRQAAGRGLQLLFYSVGIGQISSEVPQNLSASRPQDRQFILSSKKLLLSDSGFYLCAWSEGGNQPQHFGDGTRLSIL.

The rearrangement uses TRBV6-1 and TRBJ2-1, with TRBD2 as a possible D gene (5 bases). The CDR3 contains 16 residues. Germline CDR1 and CDR2: MNHNS and SASEGT. Trimming removed 3 bases at V and 3 bases at J, with 15 bases between. The CDR3 nucleotides read TGTGCCAGCAGTGATACGGGAAGGACGTTCTACAATGAGCAGTTCTTC. Amino acid sequence: CASSDTGRTFYNEQFF.

The chain combines TRBV6-5 with TRBJ1-4; a weak D match, TRBD1 (6 bases). The CDR3 is 16 residues long. V dropped 0 bases and J dropped 5 bases, with 13 bases sitting between them. Germline V gene sequence: CDR1 MNHEY, CDR2 SVGAGI. This CDR3 is CASSYSGAGGNEKLFF. The CDR3 DNA sequence: TGTGCCAGCAGTTACTCTGGGGCTGGGGGCAATGAAAAACTGTTTTTT.

V usage is TRBV11-2 and J usage is TRBJ1-6, with TRBD1 matching 7 bases. V lost 4 bases to trimming and J lost 8 bases; unmatched junction nucleotides: 5. CDR3 size: 14 residues. The germline V gene encodes CDR1 SGHAT and CDR2 FQNNGV. The CDR3 spells CASSSIRGDSPLHF. The CDR3 nucleotides read TGTGCCAGCAGCTCGATCAGGGGGGATTCACCCCTCCACTTT.

This clone was seen a handful of times. The genes are TRBV5-1 and TRBJ1-4; 8 nucleotides line up with TRBD1. The ends lost 2 bases at V and 7 bases at J; junction bases unmatched: 4. The CDR3 runs 14 residues. CDR1 and CDR2 (germline): SGHRS, YFSETQ. CDR3 sequence (DNA): TGCGCCAGCAGCTTAACGACAGGGGCTGAAAAACTGTTTTTT. It codes for CASSLTTGAEKLFF.

The V gene is TRBV30, the J gene TRBJ1-1; no definite D call. CDR1 and CDR2 from the germline V gene are GTSNPN and SVGIG (reference sequence). Trimming stripped 4 bases from V and 1 base from J, with 13 bases between. This CDR3 comprises 14 residues. The CDR3 DNA sequence: TGTGCCTGGAACCATCAAACAGCGAACACTGAAGCTTTCTTT. It encodes CAWNHQTANTEAFF.

The J gene is TRBJ2-1, the V gene TRBV20-1; D unresolved. CDR1 is DFQATT and CDR2 is SNEGSKA in the germline V gene (reference sequence). The CDR3 has 11 amino acids. The V end was cut by 1 base, the J end by 5 bases, with 3 bases between. CDR3 protein: CSARVNNEQFF. The CDR3 DNA sequence: TGCAGTGCTAGAGTTAACAATGAGCAGTTCTTC.

This chain links TRBV4-1 with TRBJ2-1; TRBD2 matches 8 bases. From germline, CDR1 is MGHRA and CDR2 YSYEKL. This CDR3 contains 15 residues. The J segment lost 7 bases and the V segment lost 2 bases, leaving 7 bases of the junction unmatched. DNA of the CDR3: TGCGCCAGCAGCCAACCCGGGACTAGTAGGAATGAGCAGTTCTTC. It encodes CASSQPGTSRNEQFF.

The chain joins TRBV7-2 to TRBJ1-5; perhaps TRBD1 as D (5 bases). The CDR3 loop spans 14 amino acids. CDR1 is SGHTA, CDR2 FQGNSA, per germline. Trimming took 1 base from V and 6 from J, leaving 10 bases between them. CDR3 loop: CASSLGRGGQPQHF. For the CDR3, the DNA is TGTGCCAGCAGCTTAGGAAGGGGAGGTCAGCCCCAGCATTTT.

The V call is TRBV7-8, the J call TRBJ2-1; 12 bases agree with TRBD2. CDR3 length equals 18 residues. The J segment lost 6 bases and the V segment lost 5 bases, leaving 14 bases of the junction unmatched. CDR1 is SGHVS, CDR2 FQNEAQ, per germline. CDR3: CASSRGTSGRPGFNEQFF. CDR3 DNA: TGTGCCAGCAGCCGCGGGACTAGCGGGCGTCCGGGTTTCAATGAGCAGTTCTTC.

The chain uses TRBV4-3 and TRBJ1-5; D call uncertain. Germline loops: CDR1 LGHNA, CDR2 YSLEER. V was trimmed by 1 base and J by 0 bases, leaving 7 bases between them. This CDR3 has 15 amino acids. CDR3 bases: TGCGCCAGCAGCCAAGCACGGGGTAGCAATCAGCCCCAGCATTTT. Translated, it gives CASSQARGSNQPQHF.

This clone appeared once. This chain links TRBV5-1 with TRBJ2-7, with D perhaps matching TRBD1 (5 bases). Trimming stripped 1 base from V and 3 bases from J, with 14 bases between. This CDR3 is built from 15 residues. Per the germline V gene, CDR1 is SGHRS and CDR2 is YFSETQ. In DNA form, the CDR3 reads TGCGCCAGCAGCTTGCGAAACCGACAGAACTACGAGCAGTACTTC. Translated, it gives CASSLRNRQNYEQYF.

The chain combines TRBV11-1 with TRBJ2-3; 13 nucleotides line up with TRBD2. This CDR3 is 19 amino acids long. V trimming: 0 bases; J trimming: 3 bases; junction bases outside the gene matches: 9. CDR1 and CDR2 (germline): SGHAT, FQDESV (reference sequence). The CDR3 region is CASSLAGYPGLAGTDTQYF. The CDR3 nucleotides are TGTGCCAGCAGCTTAGCGGGGTACCCGGGACTAGCGGGGACAGATACGCAGTATTTT.

The chain combines TRBV5-1 with TRBJ2-3; no firm D call. V lost 4 bases to trimming and J lost 0 bases, with 21 bases between them. Looked up from germline, CDR1 is SGHRS and CDR2 is YFSETQ. This CDR3 is 18 amino acids long. The CDR3 bases are TGCGCCAGCAGCCCCGGTCTTTTACTCGGAGTCAGCACAGATACGCAGTATTTT. It yields the protein CASSPGLLLGVSTDTQYF.

The chain combines TRBV11-3 with TRBJ2-1; possible D gene TRBD2, 5 bases. V lost 5 bases, J lost 4 bases, and 15 bases lay in between. Germline lookup yields CDR1 SGHNT and CDR2 YENEEA. The CDR3 has 15 residues. This CDR3 is CASSERGEPYNEQFF. In DNA, the CDR3 is TGTGCCAGCAGCGAACGGGGTGAACCTTACAATGAGCAGTTCTTC.

V is TRBV7-2 and J is TRBJ1-4; 8 nucleotides match TRBD1. Germline lookup yields CDR1 SGHTA and CDR2 FQGNSA. J gave up 7 bases and V 5 bases, and 3 bases lay outside the gene matches. This CDR3 spans 13 amino acids. The CDR3 sequence is CASSHGQGEKLFF. The DNA of the CDR3 is TGTGCCAGCAGCCACGGACAGGGTGAAAAACTGTTTTTT.

This clone was detected only once. The chain couples TRBV5-6 to TRBJ1-1, with 7 nucleotides matching TRBD1. After removal of 7 bases from V and 6 bases from J, the junction contained 6 bases not matched to a gene. Germline V CDR1 and CDR2: SGHDT, YYEEEE. The CDR3 spans 12 residues. The CDR3 region is CASEQGPSEAFF. The CDR3 DNA is TGTGCCAGCGAACAGGGGCCCTCTGAAGCTTTCTTT.

This chain connects TRBV10-1 to TRBJ1-1; D not certain. Germline V gives CDR1 WNHNN, CDR2 SYGVQD (reference sequence). The CDR3 has 12 residues. The V gene lost 2 bases and the J gene lost 4 bases, with 5 bases spanning the gap. CDR3 protein: CASSETSTEAFF. As DNA, the CDR3 is TGCGCCAGCAGTGAGACGAGCACTGAAGCTTTCTTT.

The J gene is TRBJ2-3, the V gene TRBV9; no clear D gene. The CDR3 sequence is 15 residues long. V gave up 0 bases and J gave up 0 bases, with 8 bases separating them. The germline V gene encodes CDR1 SGDLS and CDR2 YYNGEE. Here the CDR3 reads CASSVVGRSTDTQYF. CDR3 sequence (DNA): TGTGCCAGCAGCGTAGTGGGCAGGAGCACAGATACGCAGTATTTT.

The chain recombines TRBV6-5 with TRBJ2-3; 7 bases are a match to TRBD1. With 5 bases clipped from V and 3 bases from J, the junction kept 5 bases outside the gene matches. Germline V CDR1 and CDR2: MNHEY, SVGAGI. The CDR3 runs to 14 residues. CDR3 loop: CASSEQGLTDTQYF. CDR3 nucleotides: TGTGCCAGCAGTGAACAGGGGCTGACAGATACGCAGTATTTT.

The chain joins TRBV4-1 to TRBJ2-4, with a weak D call TRBD2 (7 bases). The CDR3 length is 18 residues. V was trimmed by 2 bases and J by 6 bases, leaving 23 bases between them. Germline V gene sequence: CDR1 MGHRA, CDR2 YSYEKL. The CDR3: CASSQPGGGARRGNIQYF. The DNA for the CDR3 is TGCGCCAGCAGCCAACCCGGTGGGGGGGCACGCAGGGGAAACATTCAGTACTTC.

This rearrangement joins TRBV6-5 to TRBJ1-6; TRBD1 aligns across 7 bases. This CDR3 contains 16 residues. Germline V gene lookup returns CDR1 MNHEY and CDR2 SVGAGI. Trimming at V came to 3 bases and at J to 5 bases, leaving 7 bases not matched to a gene. CDR3 loop: CASSYFQGQDNSPLHF. In DNA form, the CDR3 reads TGTGCCAGCAGTTATTTCCAAGGACAGGATAATTCACCCCTCCACTTT.

This chain joins TRBV6-5 and TRBJ1-1, with D unresolved. The germline V gene has CDR1 MNHEY and CDR2 SVGAGI. The V end was cut by 7 bases, the J end by 2 bases, with 11 bases between. The CDR3 totals 13 residues. The DNA of the CDR3 is TGTGCCAGCACCGGGTCACTCAACACTGAAGCTTTCTTT. Translated: CASTGSLNTEAFF.